This T cell receptor (beta chain) was profiled in a study of TIL therapy for anti-PD-1-resistant metastatic lung cancer. Sequencing used immunoSEQ v3. Survey-level samples got 1.5 million to 2.5 million read pairs; deep-level samples got about 5-6 million. Produced via immunoSEQ multiplex PCR; TCRdb's table is partial and in-frame only. This table has roughly 60,000 clones, roughly 80% appearing once. The CDR3 has 14 amino acids. V was clipped by 3 bases and J by 2 bases, with 12 bases between them. In germline, CDR1 is GTSNPN, CDR2 SVGIG (reference sequence). Time point defined: pre-treatment sample, taken before nivolumab and TIL therapy. Findings and limits, study-wide: Infused TIL clonotypes partially replaced the baseline blood repertoire, then decayed over months.

This clone was counted once. The antigen remains unidentified. This chain links TRBV30 with TRBJ2-3; D possibly corresponds to TRBD1 (6 bases). The sequence derives from a person aged 25-79 years with non-small cell lung cancer. The sample consisted of blood, taken at baseline. In DNA, the CDR3 is TGTGCCTGGAGGGACAGTTTGAACACAGATACGCAGTATTTT. It codes for CAWRDSLNTDTQYF.